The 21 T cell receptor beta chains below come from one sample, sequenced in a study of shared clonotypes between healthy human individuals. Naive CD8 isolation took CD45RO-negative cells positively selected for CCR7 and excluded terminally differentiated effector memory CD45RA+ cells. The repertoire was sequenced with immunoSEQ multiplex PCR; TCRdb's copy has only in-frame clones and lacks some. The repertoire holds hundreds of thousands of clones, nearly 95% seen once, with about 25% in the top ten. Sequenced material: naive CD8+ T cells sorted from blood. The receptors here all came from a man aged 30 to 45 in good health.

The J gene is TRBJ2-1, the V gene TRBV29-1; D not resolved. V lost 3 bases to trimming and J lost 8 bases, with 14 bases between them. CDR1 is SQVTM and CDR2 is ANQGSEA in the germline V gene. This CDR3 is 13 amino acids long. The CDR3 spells CSVDGDSRDEQFF. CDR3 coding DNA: TGCAGCGTTGATGGGGATAGTAGGGATGAGCAGTTCTTC.

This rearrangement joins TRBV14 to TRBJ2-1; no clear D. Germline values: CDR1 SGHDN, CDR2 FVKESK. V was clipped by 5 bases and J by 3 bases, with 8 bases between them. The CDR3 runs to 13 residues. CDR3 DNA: TGTGCCAGCAGCACTCACAGCTACAATGAGCAGTTCTTC. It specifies CASSTHSYNEQFF.

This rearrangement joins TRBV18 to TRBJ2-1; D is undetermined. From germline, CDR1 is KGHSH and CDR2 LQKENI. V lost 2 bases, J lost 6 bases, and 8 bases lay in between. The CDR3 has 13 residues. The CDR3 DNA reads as TGTGCCAGCTCACCAGGATGGGGCAATGAGCAGTTCTTC. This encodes CASSPGWGNEQFF.

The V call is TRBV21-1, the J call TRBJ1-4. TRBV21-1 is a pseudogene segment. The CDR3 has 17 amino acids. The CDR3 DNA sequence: TGTGCCAGCAGCAAAAACCCCGGGGGGAACGAGAATGAAAAACTGTTTTTT. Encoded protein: CASSKNPGGNENEKLFF.

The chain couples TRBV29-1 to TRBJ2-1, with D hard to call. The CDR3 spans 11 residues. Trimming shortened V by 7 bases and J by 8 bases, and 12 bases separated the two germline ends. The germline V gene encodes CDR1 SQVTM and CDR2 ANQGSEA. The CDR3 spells CSAPRSDEQFF. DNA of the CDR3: TGCAGCGCCCCCCGAAGCGATGAGCAGTTCTTC.

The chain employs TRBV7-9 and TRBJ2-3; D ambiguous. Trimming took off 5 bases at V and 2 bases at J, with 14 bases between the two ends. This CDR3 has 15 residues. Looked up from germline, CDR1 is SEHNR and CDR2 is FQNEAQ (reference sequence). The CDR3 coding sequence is TGTGCCAGCAGCCGGACCGAAGCGTTCACAGATACGCAGTATTTT. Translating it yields CASSRTEAFTDTQYF.

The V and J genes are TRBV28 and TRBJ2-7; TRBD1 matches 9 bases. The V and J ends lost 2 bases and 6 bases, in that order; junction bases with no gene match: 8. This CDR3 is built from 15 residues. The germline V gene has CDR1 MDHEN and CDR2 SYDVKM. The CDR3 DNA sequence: TGTGCCAGCAGTTTACTGGGACAGGGAGGATTCGAGCAGTACTTC. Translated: CASSLLGQGGFEQYF.

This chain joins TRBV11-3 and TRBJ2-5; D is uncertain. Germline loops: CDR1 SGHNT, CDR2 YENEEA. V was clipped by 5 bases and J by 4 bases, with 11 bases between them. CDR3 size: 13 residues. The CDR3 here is CASSQEVRETQYF. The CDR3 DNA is TGTGCCAGCAGCCAAGAGGTACGAGAGACCCAGTACTTC.

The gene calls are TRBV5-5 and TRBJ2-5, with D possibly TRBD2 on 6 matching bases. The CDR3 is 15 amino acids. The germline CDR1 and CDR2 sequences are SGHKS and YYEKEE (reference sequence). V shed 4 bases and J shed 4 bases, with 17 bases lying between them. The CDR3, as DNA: TGTGCCAGCAGCGGGGCTTGGGGGGAAGGAGAGACCCAGTACTTC. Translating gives CASSGAWGEGETQYF.

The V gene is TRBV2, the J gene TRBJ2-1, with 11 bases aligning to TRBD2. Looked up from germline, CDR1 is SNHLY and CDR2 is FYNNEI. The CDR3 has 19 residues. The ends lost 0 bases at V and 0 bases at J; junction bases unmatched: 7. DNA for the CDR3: TGTGCCAGCAGTGAAGCCCGGACTAGCGGGCCTGTCTCCTACAATGAGCAGTTCTTC. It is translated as CASSEARTSGPVSYNEQFF.

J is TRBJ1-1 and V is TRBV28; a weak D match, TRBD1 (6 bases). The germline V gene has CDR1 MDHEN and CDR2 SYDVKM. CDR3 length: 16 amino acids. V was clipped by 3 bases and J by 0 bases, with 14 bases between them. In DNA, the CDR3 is TGTGCCAGCAGTTTGCGTCCAGGGGTAATGAACACTGAAGCTTTCTTT. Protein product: CASSLRPGVMNTEAFF.

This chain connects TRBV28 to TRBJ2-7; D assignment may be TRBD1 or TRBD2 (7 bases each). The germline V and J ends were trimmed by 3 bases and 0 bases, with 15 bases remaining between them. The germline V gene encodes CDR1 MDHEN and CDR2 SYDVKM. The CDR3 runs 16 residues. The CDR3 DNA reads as TGTGCCAGCAGTTTTGGGGGGGACAGCCTCTCCTACGAGCAGTACTTC. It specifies CASSFGGDSLSYEQYF.

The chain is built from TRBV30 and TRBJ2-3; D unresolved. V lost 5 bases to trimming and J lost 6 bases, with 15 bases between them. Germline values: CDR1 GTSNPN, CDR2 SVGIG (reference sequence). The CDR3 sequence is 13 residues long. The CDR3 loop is CAWRDPLRDTQYF. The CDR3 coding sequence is TGTGCCTGGCGCGACCCTCTTAGGGATACGCAGTATTTT.

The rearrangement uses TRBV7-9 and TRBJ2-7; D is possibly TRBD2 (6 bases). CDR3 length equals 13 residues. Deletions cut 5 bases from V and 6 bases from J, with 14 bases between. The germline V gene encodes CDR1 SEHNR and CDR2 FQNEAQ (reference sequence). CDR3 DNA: TGTGCCAGCAGCCATAAAGGAGGGGTCGAGCAGTACTTC. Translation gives CASSHKGGVEQYF.

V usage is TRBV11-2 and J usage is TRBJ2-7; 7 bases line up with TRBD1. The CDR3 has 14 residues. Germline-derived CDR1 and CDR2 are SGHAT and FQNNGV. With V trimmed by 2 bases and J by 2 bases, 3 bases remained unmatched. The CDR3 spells CASSLIGTAYEQYF. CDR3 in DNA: TGTGCCAGCAGCTTAATCGGGACAGCCTACGAGCAGTACTTC.

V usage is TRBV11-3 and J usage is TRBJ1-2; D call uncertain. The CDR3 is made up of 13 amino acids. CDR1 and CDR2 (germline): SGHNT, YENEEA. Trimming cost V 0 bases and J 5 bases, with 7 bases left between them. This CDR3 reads CASSLEPEYGYTF. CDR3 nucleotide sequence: TGTGCCAGCAGCTTAGAGCCCGAGTATGGCTACACCTTC.

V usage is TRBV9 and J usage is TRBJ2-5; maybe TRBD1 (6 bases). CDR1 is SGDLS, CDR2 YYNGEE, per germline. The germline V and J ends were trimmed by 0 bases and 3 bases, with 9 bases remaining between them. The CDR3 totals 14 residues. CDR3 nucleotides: TGTGCCAGCAGCGTAGAACAGGGCGAAGAGACCCAGTACTTC. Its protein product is CASSVEQGEETQYF.

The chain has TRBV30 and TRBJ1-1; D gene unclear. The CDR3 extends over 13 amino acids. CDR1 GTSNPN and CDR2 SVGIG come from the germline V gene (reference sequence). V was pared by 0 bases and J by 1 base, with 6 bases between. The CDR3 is CAWSVSSNTEAFF. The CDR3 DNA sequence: TGTGCCTGGAGTGTTTCGTCGAACACTGAAGCTTTCTTT. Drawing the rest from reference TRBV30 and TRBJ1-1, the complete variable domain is SQTIHQWPATLVQPVGSPLSLECTVEGTSNPNLYWYRQAAGRGLQLLFYSVGIGQISSEVPQNLSASRPQDRQFILSSKKLLLSDSGFYLCAWSVSSNTEAFFGQGTRLTVV.

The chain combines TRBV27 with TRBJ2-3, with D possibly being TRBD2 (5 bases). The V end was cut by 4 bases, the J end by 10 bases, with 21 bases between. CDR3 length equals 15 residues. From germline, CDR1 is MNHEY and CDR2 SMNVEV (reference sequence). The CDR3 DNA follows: TGTGCCAGCAGTTCGACTACCGGTGAGAGTCGGGCGCAGTATTTT. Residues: CASSSTTGESRAQYF.

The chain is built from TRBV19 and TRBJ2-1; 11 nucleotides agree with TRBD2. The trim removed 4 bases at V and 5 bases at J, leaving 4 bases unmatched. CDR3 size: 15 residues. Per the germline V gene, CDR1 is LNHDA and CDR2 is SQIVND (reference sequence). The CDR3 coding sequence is TGTGCCAGTAGTACTGTAGCGGGAGGGCACAATGAGCAGTTCTTC. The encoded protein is CASSTVAGGHNEQFF.

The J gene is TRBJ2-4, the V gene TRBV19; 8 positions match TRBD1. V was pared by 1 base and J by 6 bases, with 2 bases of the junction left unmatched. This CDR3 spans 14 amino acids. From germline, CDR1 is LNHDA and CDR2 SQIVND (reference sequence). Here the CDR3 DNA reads TGTGCCAGTAGTATAGGGCAGGGGGCAAACATTCAGTACTTC. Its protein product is CASSIGQGANIQYF.